The subject of this entry is one T cell receptor beta chain. Its antigen is undetermined. The data were obtained in a study of CD8+ T cells in alopecia areata. This CDR3 spans 14 amino acids. With 5 bases removed from V and 6 bases from J, the gap between germline ends came to 14 bases. In germline, CDR1 is SGHVS, CDR2 FQNEAQ. Study outcomes and limitations: Association of baseline CD8+ expansion with response is uncertain owing to one nonresponder.

cDNA prepared by RNA extraction and subsequent reverse transcription served as the template for sequencing. The repertoire was sequenced with immunoSEQ multiplex PCR; TCRdb's copy has only in-frame clones and lacks some. The sample has about 210,000 clones, about 64% seen once; the top ten hold 4% to 5%. Regarding treatment: oral pan-JAK inhibitor, 5-10 mg twice daily. Peripheral blood, together with lesional scalp punch biopsies, was collected from alopecia areata patients. CD4+ and CD8+ T cells were sorted from PBMCs. This chain links TRBV7-8 with TRBJ2-1; D perhaps matches TRBD1 (6 bases). The input for sequencing was CD4+ T cells sorted from blood, taken at week 4, from a patient treated with tofacitinib. This clonotype was sampled from a human donor with alopecia areata. DNA of the CDR3: TGTGCCAGCAGCCACAGGGTGATTGGCAATGAGCAGTTCTTC. Translating gives CASSHRVIGNEQFF.